Listed here are 20 T cell receptor beta chains from one sample, sequenced in a study of cytomegalovirus exposure and HLA in healthy donors. The PCR used 60 Vbeta and 13 Jbeta primers. Method: immunoSEQ multiplex PCR; TCRdb's copy keeps in-frame clones and lacks some. The ten most abundant clones cover roughly 15% of a sample with 80,000 or so clones. The sample consisted of PBMCs. These receptor sequences come from a man aged 50 to 60 in good health and CMV-seropositive.

The rearrangement uses TRBV19 and TRBJ2-5; 7 bases map to TRBD2. With V trimmed by 4 bases and J by 4 bases, 9 bases remained unmatched. The CDR3 is 15 amino acids. CDR1 is LNHDA and CDR2 is SQIVND in the germline V gene (reference sequence). The CDR3 reads CASSRGGEQVETQYF. CDR3 in DNA: TGTGCCAGTAGTAGGGGAGGGGAGCAGGTAGAGACCCAGTACTTC.

Here the CDR3 DNA reads TGTGCCAGCAGCGTGACAGGGTTCACTGAAGCTTTCTTT. Amino acids: CASSVTGFTEAFF. The rearrangement uses TRBV7-3 and TRBJ1-1, with TRBD1 identical over 7 bases. The CDR3 spans 13 residues. In germline, CDR1 is SGHTA, CDR2 FQGTGA. The V segment lost 5 bases and the J segment 4 bases; nucleotides outside the gene matches: 4.

The J gene is TRBJ1-3, the V gene TRBV7-2; TRBD1 agrees at 7 bases. This CDR3 is built from 18 residues. V was clipped by 1 base and J by 0 bases; unmatched bases: 9. From germline, CDR1 is SGHTA and CDR2 FQGNSA. The CDR3 DNA follows: TGTGCCAGCAGCTTAGTCGCGACAGGGACTCACTCTGGAAACACCATATATTTT. Protein: CASSLVATGTHSGNTIYF.

The rearrangement joins TRBV18 to TRBJ2-7; 7 bases fit TRBD2. Trimming at V came to 3 bases and at J to 5 bases, leaving 7 bases not matched to a gene. Germline-derived CDR1 and CDR2 are KGHSH and LQKENI. CDR3 length equals 14 residues. This CDR3 is CASSPSGRGDEQYF. CDR3 nucleotide sequence: TGTGCCAGCTCACCCTCGGGCCGGGGGGACGAGCAGTACTTC.

The chain recombines TRBV5-1 with TRBJ2-3; perhaps TRBD1 as D (6 bases). CDR3 length: 14 amino acids. CDR1 SGHRS and CDR2 YFSETQ come from the germline V gene. V lost 4 bases to trimming and J lost 3 bases, with 12 bases between them. The CDR3 loop is CASSPQGRTDTQYF. The CDR3 region has the DNA TGCGCCAGCAGCCCCCAGGGGCGGACAGATACGCAGTATTTT. The whole variable domain, filled in from reference TRBV5-1 and TRBJ2-3, reads KAGVTQTPRYLIKTRGQQVTLSCSPISGHRSVSWYQQTPGQGLQFLFEYFSETQRNKGNFPGRFSGRQFSNSRSEMNVSTLELGDSALYLCASSPQGRTDTQYFGPGTRLTVL.

The chain joins TRBV29-1 to TRBJ2-3; 7 nucleotides align to TRBD1. This CDR3 contains 14 residues. V trimming: 6 bases; J trimming: 5 bases; junction bases outside the gene matches: 11. Germline CDR1 reads SQVTM; CDR2 reads ANQGSEA. CDR3 bases: TGCAGCGTCAGGGACAGTAGTTCCGGAGATACGCAGTATTTT. It specifies CSVRDSSSGDTQYF.

The chain carries TRBV6-5 and TRBJ2-7; TRBD1 might be the D (5 bases). The V gene lost 3 bases and the J gene lost 6 bases, with 12 bases spanning the gap. Germline values: CDR1 MNHEY, CDR2 SVGAGI. This CDR3 comprises 13 residues. CDR3 coding DNA: TGTGCCAGCAGTTATGGTGGGGCAGGCGAGCAGTACTTC. The encoded protein is CASSYGGAGEQYF.

The chain links TRBV23-1 to TRBJ1-5, with D perhaps matching TRBD1 (5 bases). TRBV23-1 qualifies as an ORF whose function is uncertain. There are 17 residues in the CDR3. V was cut by 0 bases and J by 0 bases, with 12 bases left in between. CDR3 bases: TGCGCCAGCAGTCAATCCGACAGCCGCAATAGCAATCAGCCCCAGCATTTT. Protein product: CASSQSDSRNSNQPQHF.

J is TRBJ2-2 and V is TRBV2, with D possibly being TRBD2 (6 bases). CDR1 and CDR2 (germline): SNHLY, FYNNEI. The V and J ends lost 8 bases and 3 bases respectively, with 13 bases between them. The CDR3 contains 14 residues. CDR3 loop: CASGSREDTGELFF. CDR3 sequence (DNA): TGTGCCAGCGGGAGTAGGGAGGACACCGGGGAGCTGTTTTTT.

The chain carries TRBV19 and TRBJ1-5, with TRBD1 matching 10 bases. The V and J ends lost 7 bases and 7 bases, in that order; junction bases with no gene match: 4. The CDR3 runs 13 residues. Germline V gene lookup returns CDR1 LNHDA and CDR2 SQIVND (reference sequence). The CDR3 sequence is CASTGQGFQPQHF. CDR3 coding DNA: TGTGCCAGTACGGGACAGGGGTTCCAGCCCCAGCATTTT.

This sequence joins TRBV5-6 and TRBJ1-3, with TRBD1 as a possible D gene (5 bases). The CDR3 runs 15 residues. V was trimmed by 1 base and J by 4 bases, leaving 12 bases between them. Per germline, CDR1 SGHDT and CDR2 YYEEEE. CDR3 in amino acids: CASSLPGDDGNTIYF. CDR3 nucleotides: TGTGCCAGCAGCTTGCCGGGGGATGACGGAAACACCATATATTTT.

The rearrangement uses TRBV9 and TRBJ1-4; 7 bases are a match to TRBD1. CDR3 size: 15 residues. Germline values: CDR1 SGDLS, CDR2 YYNGEE. Trimming took 0 bases from V and 5 from J; bases not matched to a gene: 4. CDR3 nucleotide sequence: TGTGCCAGCAGCGTAGGGGGACAGCTCAATGAAAAACTGTTTTTT. Translated: CASSVGGQLNEKLFF.

The V and J genes are TRBV2 and TRBJ2-3, with a possible D match to TRBD1 (6 bases). Germline V gene lookup returns CDR1 SNHLY and CDR2 FYNNEI. Deletions cut 4 bases from V and 2 bases from J, with 16 bases between. There are 16 residues in the CDR3. CDR3 sequence reads: CASSAQDSKYTDTQYF. CDR3 bases: TGTGCCAGCAGTGCCCAGGACAGTAAATACACAGATACGCAGTATTTT.

The V call is TRBV18, the J call TRBJ1-5; D unclear. This CDR3 region has 13 residues. Per germline, CDR1 KGHSH and CDR2 LQKENI. Trimming took 2 bases from V and 5 from J, leaving 7 bases between them. The CDR3 sequence: CASSPVRDQPQHF. The CDR3 DNA reads as TGTGCCAGCTCACCAGTACGAGATCAGCCCCAGCATTTT.

This chain joins TRBV19 and TRBJ2-7, with TRBD1 as a possible D gene (6 bases). The CDR3 has 15 amino acids. CDR1 LNHDA and CDR2 SQIVND come from the germline V gene (reference sequence). The ends were cut back, 2 bases at V and 3 bases at J, with 14 bases in the middle. Here the CDR3 DNA reads TGTGCCAGTAGTATAAAGCTGAGGGGGAACTACGAGCAGTACTTC. This encodes CASSIKLRGNYEQYF.

The rearrangement joins TRBV12-5 to TRBJ1-2; 7 bases agree with TRBD1. The V segment lost 4 bases and the J segment 4 bases; nucleotides outside the gene matches: 6. Germline V gives CDR1 LGHNT, CDR2 FRNRAP. The CDR3 length is 14 residues. CDR3 nucleotides: TGTGCTAGTGGTTCGGGACAGAACCTCTATGGCTACACCTTC. Protein: CASGSGQNLYGYTF.

The chain combines TRBV18 with TRBJ1-2, with TRBD1 identical over 9 bases. Germline trimming cut 4 bases from V and 3 bases from J; bases unmatched to any gene: 6. Germline CDR1 reads KGHSH; CDR2 reads LQKENI. This CDR3 region has 15 residues. CDR3 bases: TGTGCCAGCTCACAACCGGGACAGGGAGACTATGGCTACACCTTC. Its protein is CASSQPGQGDYGYTF.

This chain links TRBV9 with TRBJ2-1; possible D gene TRBD2, 6 bases. V was cut by 2 bases and J by 2 bases, with 14 bases left in between. This CDR3 is 16 amino acids long. Per germline, CDR1 SGDLS and CDR2 YYNGEE. The CDR3 here is CASSVGARGTYNEQFF. The CDR3 coding sequence is TGTGCCAGCAGCGTCGGGGCCCGCGGGACCTACAATGAGCAGTTCTTC.

The V gene is TRBV4-1, the J gene TRBJ2-5; 11 bases fit TRBD2. V shed 6 bases, J shed 3 bases, and the junction held 9 bases outside the gene matches. Germline CDR1 reads MGHRA; CDR2 reads YSYEKL. The CDR3 covers 16 residues. The CDR3 sequence is CASRLLLAGDEETQYF. The CDR3 nucleotides are TGCGCCAGCAGACTTTTACTAGCGGGGGACGAAGAGACCCAGTACTTC.

V and J are TRBV27 and TRBJ1-2, with D perhaps matching TRBD1 (5 bases). The CDR3 covers 14 residues. Per germline, CDR1 MNHEY and CDR2 SMNVEV (reference sequence). With 6 bases removed from V and 2 bases from J, the gap between germline ends came to 13 bases. In nucleotides, the CDR3 is TGTGCCAGCAGGACAAGGCAGGGCAACTATGGCTACACCTTC. Its translation: CASRTRQGNYGYTF.